A single sample gave rise to the 21 T cell receptor beta chains below, sequenced in a study of blood T cell repertoires in COVID-19. This table comes from immunoSEQ multiplex PCR, and its TCRdb copy is limited to in-frame clones, with some not included. The sample holds 40,000 to 60,000 clones, 70% to 85% seen once. The sample comprised peripheral blood. The receptors derive from a man aged 50-60 years with active COVID-19.

The V call is TRBV11-2, the J call TRBJ1-2, with D unresolved. From germline, CDR1 is SGHAT and CDR2 FQNNGV. The CDR3 sequence is 14 residues long. V lost 1 base to trimming and J lost 2 bases, with 8 bases between them. CDR3: CASSLVQTNYGYTF. The CDR3 DNA is TGTGCCAGCAGCTTAGTACAGACCAACTATGGCTACACCTTC.

V and J are TRBV20-1 and TRBJ2-5, with D unresolved. CDR1 is DFQATT, CDR2 SNEGSKA, per germline (reference sequence). This CDR3 has 10 residues. The V end was cut by 6 bases, the J end by 2 bases, with 4 bases between. This chain's CDR3 is CSAHQETQYF. CDR3 nucleotides: TGCAGTGCCCATCAAGAGACCCAGTACTTC.

The chain combines TRBV7-8 with TRBJ1-4; 10 bases are a match to TRBD1. The germline V gene has CDR1 SGHVS and CDR2 FQNEAQ. The CDR3 has 18 amino acids. J gave up 8 bases and V 5 bases, and 17 bases lay outside the gene matches. The CDR3 DNA reads as TGTGCCAGCAGCATTAGACAGGGGGCGGTTGGGATGGTGGAAAAACTGTTTTTT. It encodes CASSIRQGAVGMVEKLFF.

V gene TRBV6-5 combines with J gene TRBJ2-2, with unresolved D. There are 13 residues in the CDR3. V was pared by 8 bases and J by 3 bases, with 10 bases between. The germline V gene encodes CDR1 MNHEY and CDR2 SVGAGI. The CDR3 reads CASRRVHTGELFF. The CDR3, as DNA: TGTGCCAGCCGTCGGGTACACACCGGGGAGCTGTTTTTT.

The chain couples TRBV6-6 to TRBJ1-1; D call uncertain. This CDR3 is 12 amino acids long. V was clipped by 0 bases and J by 4 bases, with 3 bases between them. Germline loops: CDR1 MNHNY, CDR2 SVGAGI (reference sequence). For the CDR3, the DNA is TGTGCCAGCAGTTACTCTCTCACTGAAGCTTTCTTT. Protein product: CASSYSLTEAFF.

The chain couples TRBV7-9 to TRBJ2-7; D is possibly TRBD2 (6 bases). The CDR3 is made up of 13 amino acids. The germline V and J ends were trimmed by 8 bases and 0 bases, with 11 bases remaining between them. In germline, CDR1 is SEHNR, CDR2 FQNEAQ (reference sequence). The CDR3: CASVSGHSYEQYF. CDR3 in DNA: TGTGCCAGCGTTAGCGGCCACTCCTACGAGCAGTACTTC. Filled out from reference TRBV7-9 and TRBJ2-7, the complete variable domain reads DTGVSQNPRHKITKRGQNVTFRCDPISEHNRLYWYRQTLGQGPEFLTYFQNEAQLEKSRLLSDRFSAERPKGSFSTLEIQRTEQGDSAMYLCASVSGHSYEQYFGPGTRLTVT.

The rearrangement uses TRBV15 and TRBJ1-5, with TRBD1 as a possible D gene (6 bases). This CDR3 contains 16 residues. Looked up from germline, CDR1 is LNHNV and CDR2 is YYDKDF (reference sequence). Between the trimmed V and J ends, which lost 5 bases and 1 base, there was a span of 15 bases. The CDR3 spells CATSLGHSVSNQPQHF. CDR3 in DNA: TGTGCCACCAGCCTGGGACATTCGGTCAGCAATCAGCCCCAGCATTTT. Using reference TRBV15 and TRBJ1-5 for the parts outside the CDR3, the full variable domain is DAMVIQNPRYQVTQFGKPVTLSCSQTLNHNVMYWYQQKSSQAPKLLFHYYDKDFNNEADTPDNFQSRRPNTSFCFLDIRSPGLGDTAMYLCATSLGHSVSNQPQHFGDGTRLSIL.

The chain links TRBV5-1 to TRBJ2-7; TRBD2 matches at 8 bases. The junction had 8 bases not matched to a gene; V was cut back by 2 bases and J by 4 bases. CDR1 and CDR2 from the germline V gene are SGHRS and YFSETQ. The CDR3 is 15 amino acids. The DNA for the CDR3 is TGCGCCAGCAGCTTAACGACTAGCGTAATGTACGAGCAGTACTTC. Translating gives CASSLTTSVMYEQYF.

The V and J genes are TRBV27 and TRBJ2-1; D possibly corresponds to TRBD2 (6 bases). The CDR3 has 17 residues. The V and J ends lost 1 base and 3 bases respectively, with 16 bases between them. Germline loops: CDR1 MNHEY, CDR2 SMNVEV (reference sequence). CDR3 protein: CASSLYGTPLFYNEQFF. The CDR3 nucleotides read TGTGCCAGCAGTTTATACGGGACTCCGCTTTTCTACAATGAGCAGTTCTTC.

V and J are TRBV6-1 and TRBJ1-3; D possibly corresponds to TRBD1 (5 bases). The germline V gene has CDR1 MNHNS and CDR2 SASEGT. Deletions cut 2 bases from V and 2 bases from J, with 16 bases between. The CDR3 runs to 17 residues. The CDR3 DNA is TGTGCCAGCAGTGAAAGGGGCAGGCGAGGAGCTGGAAACACCATATATTTT. It encodes CASSERGRRGAGNTIYF.

The V and J genes are TRBV6-6 and TRBJ1-2, with unresolved D. Germline CDR1 is MNHNY and CDR2 is SVGAGI (reference sequence). V shed 5 bases and J shed 6 bases, with 16 bases lying between them. The CDR3 sequence is 14 residues long. DNA of the CDR3: TGTGCCAGCAGTAACCAGGTAGAAGTCCATGGCTACACCTTC. Translating gives CASSNQVEVHGYTF.

J is TRBJ2-2 and V is TRBV24-1; D not resolved. From germline, CDR1 is KGHDR and CDR2 SFDVKD. Trimming stripped 4 bases from V and 2 bases from J, with 16 bases between. This CDR3 spans 17 amino acids. CDR3 amino acids: CATSENPGRGNTGELFF. CDR3 in DNA: TGTGCCACCAGTGAGAACCCGGGTAGAGGAAACACCGGGGAGCTGTTTTTT.

The chain combines TRBV7-2 with TRBJ1-2; D perhaps matches TRBD1 (5 bases). CDR3 length equals 14 residues. V dropped 5 bases and J dropped 4 bases, with 14 bases sitting between them. The germline CDR1 and CDR2 sequences are SGHTA and FQGNSA. CDR3 nucleotides: TGTGCCAGCAGCGCAGAAAGACAGTCCTATGGCTACACCTTC. Protein product: CASSAERQSYGYTF.

The chain uses TRBV27 and TRBJ2-7, with a weak D call TRBD1 (6 bases). Trimming cost V 2 bases and J 6 bases, with 17 bases left between them. Germline V gene sequence: CDR1 MNHEY, CDR2 SMNVEV (reference sequence). The CDR3 loop spans 15 amino acids. CDR3 coding DNA: TGTGCCAGCAGTTTAAAACCGGGCCACAGGGTCGAGCAGTACTTC. Its protein is CASSLKPGHRVEQYF.

This clone was found once. The CDR3 loop is CASSMSLQETQYF. For the CDR3, the DNA is TGTGCCAGTAGTATGAGTCTCCAAGAGACCCAGTACTTC. The V gene is TRBV19, the J gene TRBJ2-5; no firm D call. This CDR3 has 13 residues. The ends were cut back, 3 bases at V and 1 base at J, with 6 bases in the middle. Per germline, CDR1 LNHDA and CDR2 SQIVND (reference sequence).

The chain recombines TRBV6-4 with TRBJ2-5; D is undetermined. The V end lost 4 bases, the J end lost 3 bases, and 9 bases lay between the germline ends. This CDR3 is 13 amino acids long. In germline, CDR1 is MRHNA, CDR2 SNTAGT. The CDR3 protein is CASSVSAEETQYF. The CDR3 DNA reads as TGTGCCAGCAGTGTATCGGCGGAAGAGACCCAGTACTTC.

The gene calls are TRBV4-3 and TRBJ1-1; no reliable D call. This CDR3 is built from 17 residues. Germline CDR1 reads LGHNA; CDR2 reads YSLEER. The V end was cut by 0 bases, the J end by 2 bases, with 16 bases between. The CDR3 loop reads CASSQDLTDTTNTEAFF. The CDR3 DNA reads TGCGCCAGCAGCCAAGATCTCACCGACACAACTAACACTGAAGCTTTCTTT.

The rearrangement links TRBV9 to TRBJ2-1; 9 bases match TRBD2. Germline CDR1 reads SGDLS; CDR2 reads YYNGEE. V shed 4 bases, J shed 5 bases, and the junction held 7 bases outside the gene matches. The CDR3 is 15 amino acids. CDR3 DNA: TGTGCCAGCAGCCAAGGACTAGCGAGAGACAATGAGCAGTTCTTC. Amino acid sequence: CASSQGLARDNEQFF.

The gene calls are TRBV28 and TRBJ2-2, with 11 bases fitting TRBD1. The germline gives CDR1 MDHEN, CDR2 SYDVKM. The CDR3 totals 14 residues. The trim removed 8 bases at V and 5 bases at J, leaving 4 bases unmatched. CDR3 region: CASLDRGRTGELFF. For the CDR3, the DNA is TGTGCCAGCTTGGACAGGGGGCGAACCGGGGAGCTGTTTTTT.

The rearrangement uses TRBV12-5 and TRBJ2-3; D is unresolved. The CDR3 runs 16 residues. The germline V gene encodes CDR1 LGHNT and CDR2 FRNRAP. The V gene lost 1 base and the J gene lost 0 bases, with 11 bases spanning the gap. The CDR3 region is CASGLAHTTSTDTQYF. CDR3 nucleotide sequence: TGTGCTAGTGGTTTGGCACACACGACTAGCACAGATACGCAGTATTTT.

This chain links TRBV5-1 with TRBJ2-5; 7 positions agree with TRBD2. In germline, CDR1 is SGHRS, CDR2 YFSETQ. The CDR3 runs 17 residues. V lost 0 bases, J lost 0 bases, and 8 bases stayed unmatched. The CDR3 DNA reads as TGCGCCAGCAGCTTGGTCCGTCAACTAGCGAACCAAGAGACCCAGTACTTC. Residues: CASSLVRQLANQETQYF.